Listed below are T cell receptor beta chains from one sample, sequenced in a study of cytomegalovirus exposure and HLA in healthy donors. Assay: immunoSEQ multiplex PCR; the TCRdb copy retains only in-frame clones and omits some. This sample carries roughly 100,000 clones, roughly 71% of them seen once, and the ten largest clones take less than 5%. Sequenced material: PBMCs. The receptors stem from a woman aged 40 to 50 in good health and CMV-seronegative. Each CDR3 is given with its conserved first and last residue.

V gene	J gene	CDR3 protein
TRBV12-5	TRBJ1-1	CASGGTGLNTEAFF
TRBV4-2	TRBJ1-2	CASSHLGQGDYGYTF
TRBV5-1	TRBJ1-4	CASSLAGSTNEKLFF
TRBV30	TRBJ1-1	CAWSGINTEAFF
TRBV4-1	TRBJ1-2	CASSQDRTGVLGGYTF
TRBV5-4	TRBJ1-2	CASSDGGAGRVQSSGYTF
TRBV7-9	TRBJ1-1	CASREQGNTEAFF
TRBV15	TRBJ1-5	CATSPHGGGNQPQHF
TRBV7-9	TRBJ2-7	CASSFILTGGTYEQYF
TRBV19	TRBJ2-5	CASSTNEETQYF
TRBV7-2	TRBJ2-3	CASSRGGVIDTQYF
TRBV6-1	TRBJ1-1	CASSEGKGVNTEAFF
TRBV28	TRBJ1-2	CASRRTGQGAYGYTF
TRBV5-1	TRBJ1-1	CASSTQGAQNTEAFF
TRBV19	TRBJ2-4	CASSGTGTGQNIQYF
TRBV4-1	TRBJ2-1	CASSQAAGVGEQFF
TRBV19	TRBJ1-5	CASTGTGDQPQHF
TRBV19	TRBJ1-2	CASGGDSPGYTF
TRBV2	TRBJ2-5	CASSGQGTAGETQYF
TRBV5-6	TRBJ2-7	CASSLWQNTYEQYF
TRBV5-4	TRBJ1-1	CASSGRDSAEAFF
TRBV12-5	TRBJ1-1	CASGLDPGTFGTEAFF
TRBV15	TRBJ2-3	CATSRTFSGARIDTQYF
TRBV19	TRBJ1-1	CASSTGGGTEAFF
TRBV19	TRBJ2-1	CASTRAHVTRGEQFF
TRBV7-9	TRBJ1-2	CASSLLGRGGDGYTF
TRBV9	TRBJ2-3	CASSPQGGGDTQYF
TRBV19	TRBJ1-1	CASSIDLYRVTTEAFF
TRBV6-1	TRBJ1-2	CASSELRGYGYTF
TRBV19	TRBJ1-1	CASSAHRVTEAFF
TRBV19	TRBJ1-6	CASTSDSYNSPLHF
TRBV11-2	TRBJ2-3	CASSFNEVQYF
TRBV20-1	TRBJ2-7	CSASQGYEQYF
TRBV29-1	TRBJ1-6	CSPRQGASPLHF
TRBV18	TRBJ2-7	CASSPPGSYEQYF
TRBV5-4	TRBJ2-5	CASSKPGTSLETQYF
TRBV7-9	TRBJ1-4	CASSLRTGSNEKLFF
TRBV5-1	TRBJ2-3	CASSLTGTSGGITDTQYF
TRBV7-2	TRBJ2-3	CASSLVTSGGSDTQYF
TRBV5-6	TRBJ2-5	CASSFQGRETQYF
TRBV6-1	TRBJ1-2	CASTRTGVRGYTF
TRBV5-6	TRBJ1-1	CASSLAGGYTEAFF
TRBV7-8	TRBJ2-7	CASSTRTGGFYEQYF
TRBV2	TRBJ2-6	CASSEIGEFSGANVLTF
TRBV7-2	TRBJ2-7	CASSFGGTYEQYF
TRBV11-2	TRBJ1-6	CASSLGYRELSYNSPLHF
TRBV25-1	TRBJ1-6	CASSVRVSPLHF
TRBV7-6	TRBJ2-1	CASSFVGDEQFF
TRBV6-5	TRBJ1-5	CASSLAQGPGRPQHF
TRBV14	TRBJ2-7	CASSQGIGTSRYEQYF
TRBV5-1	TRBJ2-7	CASSFDSYEQYF
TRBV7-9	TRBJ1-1	CASSTPTGTGGGGNTEAFF
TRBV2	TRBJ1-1	CASSVTKNTEAFF
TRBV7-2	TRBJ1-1	CASSARQGYTEAFF